This T cell receptor beta chain was sequenced during a study of blood T cell repertoires in COVID-19. Germline values: CDR1 SGHTA, CDR2 FQGNSA. The CDR3 is 16 amino acids. J lost 4 bases, V lost 0 bases, and 4 bases had no gene match. The table came from immunoSEQ multiplex PCR; TCRdb's copy has only in-frame clones and leaves some out. The data show some 250,000 clones, about 80% seen once. The material sequenced was peripheral blood. The clonotype comes from a woman at least 80 years old with acute or convalescent COVID-19. V gene TRBV7-2 combines with J gene TRBJ2-1; 9 nucleotides agree with TRBD2. CDR3 sequence (DNA): TGTGCCAGCAGCTTAGCGGCGGGAGGGGGGTACAATGAGCAGTTCTTC. This gives the protein CASSLAAGGGYNEQFF.